This T cell receptor beta chain was retrieved from a study of T cell responses to AZD1222 COVID-19 vaccine. Whole-study results and caveats: At 160-218 and 743-854, vaccine-associated CD4 TCRs were dominant, and they spanned spike.

Comments on this clone: Its specificity is unknown.

Trimming at V came to 2 bases and at J to 7 bases, leaving 11 bases not matched to a gene. There are 17 residues in the CDR3. Germline V CDR1 and CDR2: SNHLY, FYNNEI. Here immunoSEQ multiplex PCR was the method, and the copy in TCRdb shows in-frame clones only, minus some. The sample has over 70,000 clones, 80% to 90% seen once; the top ten hold 10%. The receptor's source is an adult in good health. The material sequenced was peripheral blood, taken on day 0 of MenACWY control vaccination. The chain carries TRBV2 and TRBJ2-5, with 12 nucleotides matching TRBD2. The CDR3 DNA is TGTGCCAGCAGTGAAACCTCCTCTAGCGGGGGGGCGGGGACCCAGTACTTC. It is translated as CASSETSSSGGAGTQYF.